Sequencing of this T cell receptor beta chain was carried out in a study of blood T cell repertoires in COVID-19. Libraries were prepared by immunoSEQ multiplex PCR; TCRdb keeps only in-frame clonotypes and omits some of them. The top ten hold over 2.5% of the sample, which has approximately 300,000 clones, roughly 86% seen once. Germline lookup yields CDR1 LNHDA and CDR2 SQIVND (reference sequence). V was shortened by 8 bases and J by 7 bases, with 12 bases between the two germline ends. The CDR3 runs to 12 residues. This clone was seen once. The specimen was PBMCs or T cells enriched from blood (not recorded which). V is TRBV19 and J is TRBJ1-5; possible D gene TRBD1, 5 bases. The source of this sequence is a woman aged 18-29 years who had recovered from COVID-19. This CDR3 reads CASSFGGQPQHF. In DNA, the CDR3 is TGTGCCAGTTCATTTGGGGGGCAGCCCCAGCATTTT.